These 18 T cell receptor beta chains came from one sample sequenced in a study of CD8+CD57+ T cells in acquired aplastic anemia. Genomic DNA templated the TCR beta VDJ and CDR3 profiling. Each CDR3 protein is one row after TCRdb ran MiXCR on the reads. The sample has around 170,000 distinct CDR3 sequences, about half seen once. Selection for sequencing was limited to patients who had shown CD8+CD57+ cell expansion by flow cytometry. The sequenced sample was sorted CD4+, CD8+, or CD8+CD57+ T cells (not recorded which) from PBMCs. All receptors derive from a human donor with aplastic anemia.

The chain uses TRBV10-3 and TRBJ1-2; D remains unclear. In germline, CDR1 is ENHRY, CDR2 SYGVKD. Trimming stripped 0 bases from V and 7 bases from J, with 9 bases between. The CDR3 extends over 13 amino acids. The CDR3 loop reads CAISESQEFGYTF. In DNA form, the CDR3 reads TGTGCCATCAGTGAGTCGCAGGAGTTTGGCTACACCTTC.

At least ten counts were recorded for this clonotype. The rearrangement links TRBV9 to TRBJ1-2; D unresolved. This CDR3 has 14 residues. Per germline, CDR1 SGDLS and CDR2 YYNGEE. V shed 0 bases and J shed 0 bases, with 6 bases lying between them. The CDR3 reads CASSVGRANYGYTF. The CDR3 bases are TGTGCCAGCAGCGTAGGCCGGGCTAACTATGGCTACACCTTC.

This clonotype was picked up many times. V usage is TRBV6-1 and J usage is TRBJ2-7; D not resolved. V lost 4 bases to trimming and J lost 0 bases, with 13 bases between them. There are 15 residues in the CDR3. CDR1 and CDR2 (germline): MNHNS, SASEGT. CDR3 protein: CASSGQWTSSYEQYF. The CDR3 DNA sequence: TGTGCCAGCAGTGGCCAGTGGACGAGCTCCTACGAGCAGTACTTC.

The chain combines TRBV7-8 with TRBJ1-2, with D uncertain. V was trimmed by 3 bases and J by 0 bases, leaving 8 bases between them. Germline V gives CDR1 SGHVS, CDR2 FQNEAQ. The CDR3 extends over 14 amino acids. CDR3 region: CASSFGSANYGYTF. The CDR3 nucleotides are TGTGCCAGCAGCTTCGGGTCTGCTAACTATGGCTACACCTTC.

This clonotype has only one observation. This chain links TRBV2 with TRBJ1-3, with unresolved D. Trimming took 7 bases from V and 4 from J, leaving 14 bases between them. The CDR3 is made up of 14 amino acids. Germline CDR1 SNHLY, CDR2 FYNNEI. For the CDR3, the DNA is TGTGCCAGCATTGAGGGATCTACAGGAAACACCATATATTTT. It encodes CASIEGSTGNTIYF.

This clonotype occurred many times. Written as DNA, the CDR3 is TGCAGTGTCCTCCAGGCATTCAATCAGCCCCAGCATTTT. It yields the protein CSVLQAFNQPQHF. The V gene is TRBV20-1, the J gene TRBJ1-5; D gene ambiguous. With 7 bases removed from V and 3 bases from J, the gap between germline ends came to 13 bases. The CDR3 sequence is 13 residues long. CDR1 is DFQATT and CDR2 is SNEGSKA in the germline V gene (reference sequence).

On this clonotype: This could be a read error, since a much larger clone is one nucleotide away. The rearrangement uses TRBV5-6 and TRBJ2-3; D possibly corresponds to TRBD2 (6 bases). Trimming took 0 bases from V and 4 from J, leaving 15 bases between them. Looked up from germline, CDR1 is SGHDT and CDR2 is YYEEEE. The CDR3 totals 16 residues. For the CDR3, the DNA is TGTGCCAGCAGCTTGGGACTAGTGGGAGTTTCAGATACGCAGTATTTT. This gives the protein CASSLGLVGVSDTQYF.

This clonotype was picked up many times. V is TRBV19 and J is TRBJ1-5; 9 bases align to TRBD1. This CDR3 comprises 14 residues. Germline V gives CDR1 LNHDA, CDR2 SQIVND (reference sequence). V shed 6 bases, J shed 3 bases, and the junction held 3 bases outside the gene matches. The CDR3 loop reads CASRGQGFNQPQHF. CDR3 nucleotide sequence: TGTGCCAGTAGGGGACAGGGCTTCAATCAGCCCCAGCATTTT.

This rearrangement joins TRBV15 to TRBJ2-7, with 11 bases matching TRBD2. The CDR3 covers 18 residues. Germline-derived CDR1 and CDR2 are LNHNV and YYDKDF (reference sequence). The J segment lost 6 bases and the V segment lost 2 bases, leaving 15 bases of the junction unmatched. The CDR3 sequence is CATSRPSGLAGGVGEQYF. The CDR3, as DNA: TGTGCCACCAGCAGACCCTCCGGTCTAGCGGGAGGAGTCGGCGAGCAGTACTTC.

This chain joins TRBV10-3 and TRBJ1-2; D is unresolved. CDR1 is ENHRY and CDR2 is SYGVKD in the germline V gene. The CDR3 totals 14 residues. V gave up 7 bases and J gave up 0 bases, with 12 bases separating them. The CDR3 nucleotides are TGTGCCATCACCCCAGAGGCAACTAACTATGGCTACACCTTC. Its translation is CAITPEATNYGYTF.

Relative to its sample, this clonotype is medium-sized. V gene TRBV7-2 combines with J gene TRBJ1-5; 8 positions match TRBD1. CDR3 length: 15 amino acids. V trimming: 1 base; J trimming: 9 bases; junction bases outside the gene matches: 8. In germline, CDR1 is SGHTA, CDR2 FQGNSA. CDR3 protein: CASSLDGTGHRPQHF. CDR3 nucleotides: TGTGCCAGCAGCTTAGATGGGACAGGACATCGGCCCCAGCATTTT.

This sequence joins TRBV9 and TRBJ1-6; 7 nucleotides line up with TRBD1. V trimming: 4 bases; J trimming: 7 bases; junction bases outside the gene matches: 8. CDR1 is SGDLS and CDR2 is YYNGEE in the germline V gene. CDR3 length equals 15 residues. CDR3: CASSPTGRSNSPLHF. The DNA of the CDR3 is TGTGCCAGCAGCCCGACAGGGAGATCCAATTCACCCCTCCACTTT.

In this sample, this clonotype turned up a few times. The chain couples TRBV30 to TRBJ2-7, with a tentative D call TRBD1 (5 bases). The germline V gene encodes CDR1 GTSNPN and CDR2 SVGIG (reference sequence). Trimming took 2 bases from V and 4 from J, leaving 12 bases between them. The CDR3 spans 13 residues. The chain's CDR3 is CAWSKGFEYEQYV. DNA of the CDR3: TGTGCCTGGAGTAAGGGGTTTGAGTACGAGCAGTACGTC.

This clonotype was picked up many times. This chain uses TRBV5-6 with TRBJ2-3; 7 nucleotides match TRBD1. Per the germline V gene, CDR1 is SGHDT and CDR2 is YYEEEE. CDR3 length: 18 amino acids. V shed 3 bases, J shed 0 bases, and the junction held 13 bases outside the gene matches. DNA of the CDR3: TGTGCCAGCAGCTACTGGGGACAGTATGGATCTAGCACAGATACGCAGTATTTT. As protein: CASSYWGQYGSSTDTQYF.

The chain employs TRBV12-3 or TRBV12-4 and TRBJ1-1, with D possibly TRBD1 on 6 matching bases. CDR3 length equals 13 residues. V lost 7 bases and J lost 2, with 11 bases in between. The CDR3 here is CASIGTSNTEAFF. DNA for the CDR3: TGTGCCAGCATCGGGACATCCAACACTGAAGCTTTCTTT.

This clonotype was counted at least ten times. The chain links TRBV19 to TRBJ1-1; D gene ambiguous. V lost 8 bases and J 0 bases, leaving 13 bases between the germline ends. Germline V CDR1 and CDR2: LNHDA, SQIVND (reference sequence). The length of the CDR3 is 14 residues. CDR3 nucleotide sequence: TGTGCCAGTTCCCGGGTCCTTCTGAACACTGAAGCTTTCTTT. Translated, it gives CASSRVLLNTEAFF.

This clonotype was seen at least ten times. In DNA form, the CDR3 reads TGTGCCAGCAGTGATCGGGGGATGGACAATCAGCCCCAGCATTTT. Translated, it gives CASSDRGMDNQPQHF. The rearrangement uses TRBV2 and TRBJ1-5; TRBD1 might be the D (5 bases). Germline CDR1 reads SNHLY; CDR2 reads FYNNEI. Trimming shortened V by 3 bases and J by 3 bases, and 12 bases separated the two germline ends. CDR3 size: 15 residues.

This clonotype was observed a handful of times. The chain employs TRBV7-9 and TRBJ1-1, with D maybe TRBD1 (6 bases). The CDR3 has 13 amino acids. CDR1 and CDR2 (germline): SEHNR, FQNEAQ (reference sequence). Trimming stripped 7 bases from V and 4 bases from J, with 13 bases between. CDR3 nucleotides: TGTGCCAGCACCCAAACAGGGAGCACTGAAGCTTTCTTT. This gives the protein CASTQTGSTEAFF.